The 7 T cell receptor beta chains listed next were all sequenced from one sample in a study of beta chain features in type 1 diabetes. The authors reverse transcribed all of the isolated RNA, so sequencing captured expressed TCRB transcripts. Only in-frame clones appear in the TCRdb table, and some are missing; sequencing was by immunoSEQ multiplex PCR. The table includes about 360,000 clones, around an eighth detected once. The sample consisted of naive CD4+ T cells from blood. Every receptor here comes from a man younger than 35 in good health.

For the CDR3, the DNA is TGCGCCAGCAGCCATGATACAGGGGGCACTGAAGCTTTCTTT. It translates to CASSHDTGGTEAFF. The rearrangement uses TRBV4-3 and TRBJ1-1; 8 nucleotides align to TRBD1. The CDR3 contains 14 residues. J was trimmed by 4 bases and V by 3 bases; bases with no gene match: 4. CDR1 is LGHNA and CDR2 is YSLEER in the germline V gene.

DNA for the CDR3: TGTGCCAGCAGTTCCTGGCAGCGTATTGAGCAGTTCTTC. Its translation: CASSSWQRIEQFF. The chain carries TRBV27 and TRBJ2-1; D is uncertain. Trimming removed 4 bases at V and 9 bases at J, with 13 bases between. Germline-derived CDR1 and CDR2 are MNHEY and SMNVEV (reference sequence). This CDR3 has 13 amino acids.

This clone was seen only a few times. The chain links TRBV4-2 to TRBJ1-1; D is possibly TRBD1 (6 bases). The V gene lost 4 bases and the J gene lost 3 bases, with 15 bases spanning the gap. The CDR3 runs to 15 residues. Per germline, CDR1 LGHNA and CDR2 YNFKEQ. CDR3 amino acids: CASSRTGRGDTEAFF. The CDR3 DNA follows: TGTGCCAGCAGCCGTACAGGGCGGGGGGACACTGAAGCTTTCTTT.

V and J are TRBV14 and TRBJ1-4, with unresolved D. CDR3 length: 15 residues. Trimming removed 0 bases from V and 5 bases from J, with 10 bases in between. Germline CDR1 and CDR2: SGHDN and FVKESK. The DNA of the CDR3 is TGTGCCAGCAGCCAAGAGGCGGGCCGCAATGAAAAACTGTTTTTT. Translating gives CASSQEAGRNEKLFF.

The V and J genes are TRBV7-2 and TRBJ2-7, with TRBD1 identical over 7 bases. The CDR3 spans 17 residues. Looked up from germline, CDR1 is SGHTA and CDR2 is FQGNSA. The V gene end was trimmed by 6 bases and the J gene end by 0 bases; junction bases not matched to a gene: 14. CDR3 nucleotide sequence: TGTGCCAGCAGGCTGTATGTCGGGGCAGGGGGCTCCTACGAGCAGTACTTC. It is translated as CASRLYVGAGGSYEQYF.

This chain links TRBV30 with TRBJ2-7; the match to TRBD2 covers 12 bases. Germline V lookup: CDR1 GTSNPN, CDR2 SVGIG (reference sequence). CDR3 size: 15 residues. V shed 2 bases and J 3 bases; nucleotides not matched to a gene: 5. CDR3 region: CAWSSGLAGNYEQYF. CDR3 DNA: TGTGCCTGGAGTAGTGGACTAGCGGGAAACTACGAGCAGTACTTC.

This clone appeared a few times. V and J are TRBV10-3 and TRBJ2-2; D might be TRBD2 (5 bases). Trimming pared 5 bases from V and 5 bases from J, leaving 6 bases between. The CDR3 sequence is 12 residues long. Germline assignment: CDR1 ENHRY and CDR2 SYGVKD. The CDR3 is CAISPGTGELFF. CDR3 DNA: TGTGCCATCAGTCCGGGGACCGGGGAGCTGTTTTTT.